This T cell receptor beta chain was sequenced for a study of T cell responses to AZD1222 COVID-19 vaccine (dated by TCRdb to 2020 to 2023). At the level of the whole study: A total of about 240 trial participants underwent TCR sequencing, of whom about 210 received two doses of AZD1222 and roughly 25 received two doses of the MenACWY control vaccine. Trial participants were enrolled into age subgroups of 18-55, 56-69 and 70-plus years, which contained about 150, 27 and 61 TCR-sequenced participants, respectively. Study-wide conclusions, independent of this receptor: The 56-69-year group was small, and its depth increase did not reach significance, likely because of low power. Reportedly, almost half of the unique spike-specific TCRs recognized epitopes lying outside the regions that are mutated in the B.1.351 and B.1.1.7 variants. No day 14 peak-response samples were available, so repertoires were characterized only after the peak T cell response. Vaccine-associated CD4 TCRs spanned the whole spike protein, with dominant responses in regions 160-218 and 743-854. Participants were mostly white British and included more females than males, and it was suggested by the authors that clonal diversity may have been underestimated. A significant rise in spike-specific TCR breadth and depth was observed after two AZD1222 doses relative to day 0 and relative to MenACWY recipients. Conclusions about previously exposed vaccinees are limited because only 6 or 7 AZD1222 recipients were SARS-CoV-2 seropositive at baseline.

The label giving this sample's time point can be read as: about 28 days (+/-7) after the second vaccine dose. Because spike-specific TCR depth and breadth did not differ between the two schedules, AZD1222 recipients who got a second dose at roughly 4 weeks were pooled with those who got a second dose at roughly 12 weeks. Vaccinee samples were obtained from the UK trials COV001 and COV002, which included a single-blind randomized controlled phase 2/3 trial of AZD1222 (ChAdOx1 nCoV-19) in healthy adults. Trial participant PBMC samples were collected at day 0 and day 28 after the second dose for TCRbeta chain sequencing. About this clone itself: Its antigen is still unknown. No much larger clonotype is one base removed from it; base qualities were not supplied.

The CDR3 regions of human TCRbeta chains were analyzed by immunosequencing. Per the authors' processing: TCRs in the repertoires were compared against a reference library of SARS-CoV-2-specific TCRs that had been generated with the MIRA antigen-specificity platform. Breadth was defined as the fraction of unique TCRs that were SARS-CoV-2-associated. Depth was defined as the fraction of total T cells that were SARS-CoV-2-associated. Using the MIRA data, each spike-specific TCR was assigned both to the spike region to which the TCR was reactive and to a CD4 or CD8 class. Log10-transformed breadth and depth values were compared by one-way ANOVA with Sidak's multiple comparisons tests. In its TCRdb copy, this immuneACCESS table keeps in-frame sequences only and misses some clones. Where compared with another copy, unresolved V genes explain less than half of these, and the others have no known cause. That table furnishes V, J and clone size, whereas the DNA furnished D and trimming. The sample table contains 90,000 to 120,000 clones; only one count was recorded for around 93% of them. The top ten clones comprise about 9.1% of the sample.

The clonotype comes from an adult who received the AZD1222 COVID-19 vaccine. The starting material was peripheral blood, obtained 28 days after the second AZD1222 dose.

The encoded CDR3 is CASKREGPSTEAFF. The nucleotide sequence reads as follows: TGTGCCAGCAAGCGGGAGGGGCCCTCAACTGAAGCTTTCTTT. The sequence is built from TRBV6-6 and TRBJ1-1; the D gene is perhaps TRBD1, from 5 matching bases. From the cysteine up to the phenylalanine, the CDR3 has a length of 14 residues. The sequence is cut down to CDR3 DNA, 42 bases in frame from base 1. CDR1 and CDR2 are read off the germline V gene (reference sequence) as MNHNY and SVGAGI. The junction shows trimming of 7 bases on V and 5 bases on J, plus 17 bases between the germline ends.